This T cell receptor beta chain was sequenced for a study of OX40 agonist ivuxolimab in advanced cancers. General notes on the study: Ivuxolimab was a fully human IgG2 agonistic monoclonal antibody targeting the costimulatory receptor OX40 (CD134). Intravenous ivuxolimab was administered to patients every 2 weeks at six dose levels: 0.01, 0.1, 0.3, 1.5, 3 and 10 mg/kg. Of the approximately 53 patients in dose escalation, around 19 had hepatocellular carcinoma, roughly 15 had melanoma, 9 had renal cell carcinoma and 9 had head and neck cancer. A male proportion of under 85% and a mean age of around 60 years, ranging from roughly 20 to 80, were recorded for the dose-escalation cohort. Prior anti-PD-1, anti-PD-L1 or anti-CTLA-4 therapy was permitted, and checkpoint inhibitors had been received by 40% to 50% of dose-escalation patients. Partial responses were achieved by three dose-escalation patients, of whom one had hepatocellular carcinoma and two had cutaneous melanoma. The point of sequencing TCRbeta in the periphery was to test whether ivuxolimab changed TCR sequence diversity and drove clonal T-cell expansion. The paper describes the monotherapy dose-escalation part (N of about 54 patients) of the phase I trial of ivuxolimab. Beyond this particular receptor, the publication reports: In the 0.1-3.0 mg/kg groups, partial responders had among the lowest normalized peripheral clonal expansion, particularly in CD8+ T cells. At doses of 0.1 to 3.0 mg/kg, clonal expansion of both CD4+ and CD8+ T cells in blood was seen between baseline and week 6. On average, CD8+ T cells showed more expanded clones than CD4+ T cells after ivuxolimab. The antigen specificity of the clonally expanded peripheral T cells was not determined. Low levels of normalized T-cell clonal expansion were also seen in some patients who did not respond.

Reading from cysteine to phenylalanine, the CDR3 counts 14 amino acids. Solely the CDR3 DNA is kept, with 42 bases framed from the first base. V is shortened by 10 bases, J by 6 bases, and the region joining them spans 19 bases. CDR1 MNHNS and CDR2 SASEGT are derived from the germline V gene. Genomic DNA was isolated from the sorted cells so that the TCRbeta CDR3 region could be sequenced. The immunoSEQ Assay was used to sequence the TCRbeta CDR3 regions. TCRdb took over this immuneACCESS table, retaining in-frame rearrangements with V and J assigned. Such tables are incomplete; in checked studies, under half of the missing clones stem from an unresolved V gene, and the remainder is unexplained. This sample comprises about 54,000 clones, approximately 84% of them detected only once. Roughly 1.2% of the sample is taken by the ten largest. Patients with a history of autoimmune disease or receiving systemic immunosuppression were excluded from the trial. Peripheral blood for TCR sequencing was drawn from every dose cohort at baseline, at cycle 4 day 1 and at cycle 7 day 1. The samples were taken from a phase I, first-in-human, multicenter, open-label dose-escalation trial of ivuxolimab. Adults with locally advanced or metastatic melanoma, renal cell, hepatocellular, or head and neck squamous cell carcinoma were enrolled in the trial. Before TCR sequencing, CD4+ T cells and CD8+ T cells were sorted from peripheral blood as separate populations.

As for this clone: The antigen this receptor binds is unknown. Base qualities are not recorded, but no much larger clone differs from it by a single base.

The source of this sequence is an adult with an advanced solid tumor such as melanoma, head and neck, liver or kidney cancer. The V and J genes are TRBV6-1 and TRBJ2-1; the D gene is perhaps TRBD1, from 6 matching bases. Sequenced material: CD4+ or CD8+ T cells sorted from blood, taken in a trial of the OX40 agonist ivuxolimab. The CDR3 sequence is CATNLGTGLNEQFF. The nucleotide sequence is given as TGTGCCACCAATCTCGGCACAGGGCTCAATGAGCAGTTCTTC.